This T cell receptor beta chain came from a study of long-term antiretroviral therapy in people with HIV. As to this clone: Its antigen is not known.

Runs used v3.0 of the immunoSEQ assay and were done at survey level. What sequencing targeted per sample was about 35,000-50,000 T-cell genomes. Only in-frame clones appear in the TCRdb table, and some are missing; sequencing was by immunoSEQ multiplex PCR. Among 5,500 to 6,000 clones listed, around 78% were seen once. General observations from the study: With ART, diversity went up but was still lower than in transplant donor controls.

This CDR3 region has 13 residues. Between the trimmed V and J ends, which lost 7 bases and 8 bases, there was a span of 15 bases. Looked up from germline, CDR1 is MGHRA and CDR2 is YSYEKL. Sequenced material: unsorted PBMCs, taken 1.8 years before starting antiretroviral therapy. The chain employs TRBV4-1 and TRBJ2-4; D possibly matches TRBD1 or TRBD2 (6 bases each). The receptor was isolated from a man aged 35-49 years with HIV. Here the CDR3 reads CASKEQGGDIQYF. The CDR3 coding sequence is TGCGCCAGCAAGGAACAGGGAGGTGACATTCAGTACTTC.